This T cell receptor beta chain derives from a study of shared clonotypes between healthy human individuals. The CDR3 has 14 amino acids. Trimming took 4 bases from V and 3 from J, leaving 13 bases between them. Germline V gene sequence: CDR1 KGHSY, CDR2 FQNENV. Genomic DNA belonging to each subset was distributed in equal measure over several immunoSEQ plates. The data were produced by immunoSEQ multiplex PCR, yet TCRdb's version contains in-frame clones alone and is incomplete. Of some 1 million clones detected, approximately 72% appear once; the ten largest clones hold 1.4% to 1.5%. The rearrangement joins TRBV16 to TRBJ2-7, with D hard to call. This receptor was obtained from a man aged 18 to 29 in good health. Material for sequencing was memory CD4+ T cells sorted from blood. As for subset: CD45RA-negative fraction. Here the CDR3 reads CASSRLDGYYEQYF. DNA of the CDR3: TGTGCCAGCAGCCGACTGGACGGATACTACGAGCAGTACTTC.